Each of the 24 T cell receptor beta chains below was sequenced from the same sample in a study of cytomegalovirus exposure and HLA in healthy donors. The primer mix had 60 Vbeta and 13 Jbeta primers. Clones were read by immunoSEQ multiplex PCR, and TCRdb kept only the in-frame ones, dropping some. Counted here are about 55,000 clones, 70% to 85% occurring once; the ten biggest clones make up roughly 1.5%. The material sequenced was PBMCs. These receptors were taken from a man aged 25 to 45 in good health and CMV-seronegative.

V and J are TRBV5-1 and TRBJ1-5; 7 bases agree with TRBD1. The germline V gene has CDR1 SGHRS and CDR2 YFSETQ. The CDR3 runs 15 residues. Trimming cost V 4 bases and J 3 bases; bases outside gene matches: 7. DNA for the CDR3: TGCGCCAGCAGCCCCGACAGGGCTGACAATCAGCCCCAGCATTTT. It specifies CASSPDRADNQPQHF.

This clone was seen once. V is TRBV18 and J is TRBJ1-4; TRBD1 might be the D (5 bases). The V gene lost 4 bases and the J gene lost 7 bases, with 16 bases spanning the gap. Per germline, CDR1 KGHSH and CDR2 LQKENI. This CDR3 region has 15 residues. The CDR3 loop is CASSRSAGFGEKLFF. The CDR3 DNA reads TGTGCCAGCTCACGCAGCGCAGGGTTTGGTGAAAAACTGTTTTTT.

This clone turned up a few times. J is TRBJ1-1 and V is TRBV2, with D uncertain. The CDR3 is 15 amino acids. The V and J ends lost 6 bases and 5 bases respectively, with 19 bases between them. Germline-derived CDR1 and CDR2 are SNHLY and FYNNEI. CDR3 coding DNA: TGTGCCAGCAGCCGAGGGAGGCGGGAGAGGACTGAAGCTTTCTTT. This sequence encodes CASSRGRRERTEAFF.

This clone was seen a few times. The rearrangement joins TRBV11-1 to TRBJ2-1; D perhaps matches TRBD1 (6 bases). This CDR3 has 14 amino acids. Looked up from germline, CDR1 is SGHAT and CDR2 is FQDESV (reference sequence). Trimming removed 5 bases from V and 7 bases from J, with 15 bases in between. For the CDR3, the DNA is TGTGCCAGCAGCCCAGGACAGTCCTCGAATGAGCAGTTCTTC. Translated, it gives CASSPGQSSNEQFF.

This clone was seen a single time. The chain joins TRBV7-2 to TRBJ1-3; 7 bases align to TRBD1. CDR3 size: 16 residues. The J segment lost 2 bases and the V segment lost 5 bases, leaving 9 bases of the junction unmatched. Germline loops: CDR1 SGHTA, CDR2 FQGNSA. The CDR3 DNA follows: TGTGCCAGCAGCGACGGGACAGTCGGCGCTGGAAACACCATATATTTT. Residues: CASSDGTVGAGNTIYF.

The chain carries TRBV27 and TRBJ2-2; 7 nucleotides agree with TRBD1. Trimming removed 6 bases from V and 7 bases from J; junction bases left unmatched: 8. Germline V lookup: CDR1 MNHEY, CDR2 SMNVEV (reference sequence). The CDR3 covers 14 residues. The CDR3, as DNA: TGTGCCAGCAGAACGACAGGGCGTCGCGGGGAGCTGTTTTTT. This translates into CASRTTGRRGELFF.

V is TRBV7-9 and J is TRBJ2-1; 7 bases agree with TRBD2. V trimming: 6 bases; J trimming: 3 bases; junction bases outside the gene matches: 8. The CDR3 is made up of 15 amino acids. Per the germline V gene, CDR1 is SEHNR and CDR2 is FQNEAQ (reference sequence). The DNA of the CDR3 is TGTGCCAGCAGTTTGAGCGGGGCCCTCTACAATGAGCAGTTCTTC. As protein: CASSLSGALYNEQFF.

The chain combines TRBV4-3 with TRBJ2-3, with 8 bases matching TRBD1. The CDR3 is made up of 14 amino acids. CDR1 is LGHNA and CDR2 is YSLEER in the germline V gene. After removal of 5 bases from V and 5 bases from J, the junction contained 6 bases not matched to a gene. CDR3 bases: TGCGCCAGCAGCTTCCGGACAGGGCGAGATACGCAGTATTTT. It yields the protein CASSFRTGRDTQYF.

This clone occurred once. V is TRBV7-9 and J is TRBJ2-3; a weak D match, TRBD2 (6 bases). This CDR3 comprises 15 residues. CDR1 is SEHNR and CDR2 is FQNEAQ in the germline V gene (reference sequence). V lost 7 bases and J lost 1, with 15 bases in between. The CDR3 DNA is TGTGCCAGCACCGCCCCGGGAGTACGCACAGATACGCAGTATTTT. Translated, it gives CASTAPGVRTDTQYF.

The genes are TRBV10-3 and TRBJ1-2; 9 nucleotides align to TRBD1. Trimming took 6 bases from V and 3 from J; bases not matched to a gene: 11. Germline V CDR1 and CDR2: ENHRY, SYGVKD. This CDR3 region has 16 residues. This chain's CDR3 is CAISPDRGTEDYGYTF. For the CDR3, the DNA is TGTGCCATCAGCCCCGACAGGGGGACAGAGGACTATGGCTACACCTTC.

This CDR3 reads CASSYSRQGETQYF. In nucleotides, the CDR3 is TGTGCCAGCAGTTACTCGCGGCAGGGGGAGACCCAGTACTTC. V gene TRBV6-5 combines with J gene TRBJ2-5; tentative D call: TRBD1 (6 bases). V was shortened by 0 bases and J by 5 bases, with 10 bases between the two germline ends. Germline V gives CDR1 MNHEY, CDR2 SVGAGI. CDR3 length: 14 residues.

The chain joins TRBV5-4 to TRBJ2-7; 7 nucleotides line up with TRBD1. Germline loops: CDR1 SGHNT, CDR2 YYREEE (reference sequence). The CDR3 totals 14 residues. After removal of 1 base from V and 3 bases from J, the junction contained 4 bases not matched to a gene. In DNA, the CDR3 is TGTGCCAGCAGCTTGTCGACAGGGTACTACGAGCAGTACTTC. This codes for CASSLSTGYYEQYF.

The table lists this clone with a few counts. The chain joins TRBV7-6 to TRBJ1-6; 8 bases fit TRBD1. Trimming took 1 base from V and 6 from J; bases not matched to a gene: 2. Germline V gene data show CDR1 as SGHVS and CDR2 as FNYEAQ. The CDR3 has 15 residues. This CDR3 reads CASSLGTGSNSPLHF. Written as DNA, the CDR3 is TGTGCCAGCAGCTTAGGGACAGGGAGTAATTCACCCCTCCACTTT.

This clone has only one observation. CDR3 residues: CASSLQYNEQFF. Written as DNA, the CDR3 is TGTGCCAGCAGCTTACAGTACAATGAGCAGTTCTTC. The chain combines TRBV7-2 with TRBJ2-1; D ambiguous. CDR1 is SGHTA and CDR2 is FQGNSA in the germline V gene. The CDR3 runs to 12 residues. V lost 2 bases, J lost 4 bases, and 3 bases lay in between.

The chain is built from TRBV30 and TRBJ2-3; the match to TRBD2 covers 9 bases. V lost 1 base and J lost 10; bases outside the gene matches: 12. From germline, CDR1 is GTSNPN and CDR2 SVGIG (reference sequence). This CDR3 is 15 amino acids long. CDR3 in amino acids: CAWSAGLAQSLAQYF. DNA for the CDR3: TGTGCCTGGAGTGCGGGACTAGCTCAATCCCTTGCGCAGTATTTT. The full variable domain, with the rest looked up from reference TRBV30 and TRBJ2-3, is SQTIHQWPATLVQPVGSPLSLECTVEGTSNPNLYWYRQAAGRGLQLLFYSVGIGQISSEVPQNLSASRPQDRQFILSSKKLLLSDSGFYLCAWSAGLAQSLAQYFGPGTRLTVL.

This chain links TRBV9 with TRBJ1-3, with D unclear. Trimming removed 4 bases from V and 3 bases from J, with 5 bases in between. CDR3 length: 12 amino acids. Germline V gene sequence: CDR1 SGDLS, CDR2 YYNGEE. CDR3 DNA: TGTGCCAGCAGCACATTTGGAAACACCATATATTTT. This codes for CASSTFGNTIYF.

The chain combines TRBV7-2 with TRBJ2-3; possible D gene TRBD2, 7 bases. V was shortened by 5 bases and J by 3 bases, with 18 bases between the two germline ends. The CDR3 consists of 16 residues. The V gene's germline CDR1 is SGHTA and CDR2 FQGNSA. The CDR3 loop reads CASSRGGGVGTDTQYF. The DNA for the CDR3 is TGTGCCAGCAGCCGCGGGGGCGGGGTGGGAACAGATACGCAGTATTTT.

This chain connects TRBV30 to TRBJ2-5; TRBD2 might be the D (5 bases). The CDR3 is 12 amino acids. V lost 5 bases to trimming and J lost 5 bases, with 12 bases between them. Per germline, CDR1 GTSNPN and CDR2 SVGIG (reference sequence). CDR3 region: CAWGLARETQYF. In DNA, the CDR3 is TGTGCCTGGGGACTGGCTCGGGAGACCCAGTACTTC.

The CDR3 sequence is CAWSGGTGNSYEQYF. In nucleotides, the CDR3 is TGTGCCTGGAGTGGGGGGACAGGAAATTCCTACGAGCAGTACTTC. The chain uses TRBV30 and TRBJ2-7, with TRBD1 identical over 8 bases. Looked up from germline, CDR1 is GTSNPN and CDR2 is SVGIG (reference sequence). V was clipped by 1 base and J by 1 base; unmatched bases: 6. The CDR3 runs to 15 residues.

Written as DNA, the CDR3 is TGTGCCAGCAGTTACGGGAACCGGGGCACCGGGGAGCTGTTTTTT. Its protein product is CASSYGNRGTGELFF. The chain recombines TRBV6-5 with TRBJ2-2, with D perhaps matching TRBD2 (5 bases). The length of the CDR3 is 15 residues. Germline V gene data show CDR1 as MNHEY and CDR2 as SVGAGI. Trimming took 2 bases from V and 4 from J, leaving 11 bases between them.

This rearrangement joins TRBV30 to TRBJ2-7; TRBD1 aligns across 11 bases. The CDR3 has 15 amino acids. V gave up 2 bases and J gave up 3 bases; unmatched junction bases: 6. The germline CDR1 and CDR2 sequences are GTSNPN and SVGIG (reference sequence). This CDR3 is CAWSPPGTGGYEQYF. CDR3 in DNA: TGTGCCTGGAGTCCCCCCGGGACAGGGGGCTACGAGCAGTACTTC.

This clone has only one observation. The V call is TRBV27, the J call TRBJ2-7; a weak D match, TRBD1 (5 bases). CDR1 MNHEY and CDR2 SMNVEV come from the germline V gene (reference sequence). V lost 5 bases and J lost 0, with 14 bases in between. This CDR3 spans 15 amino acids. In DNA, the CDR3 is TGTGCCAGCAGTACCCGGACAAGAAGCTCCTACGAGCAGTACTTC. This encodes CASSTRTRSSYEQYF.

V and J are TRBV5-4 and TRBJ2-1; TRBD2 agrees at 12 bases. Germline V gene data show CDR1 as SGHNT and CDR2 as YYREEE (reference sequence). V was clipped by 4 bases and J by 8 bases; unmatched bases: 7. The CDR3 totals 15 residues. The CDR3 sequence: CASSRTSGTLDEQFF. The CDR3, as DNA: TGTGCCAGCAGCCGGACTAGCGGGACTTTGGATGAGCAGTTCTTC.

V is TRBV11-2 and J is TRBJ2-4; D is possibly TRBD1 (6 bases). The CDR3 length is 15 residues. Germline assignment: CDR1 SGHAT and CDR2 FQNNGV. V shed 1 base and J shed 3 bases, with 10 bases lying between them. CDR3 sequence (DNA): TGTGCCAGCAGCTTAGCAGGGGACGGCAAAAACATTCAGTACTTC. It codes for CASSLAGDGKNIQYF.